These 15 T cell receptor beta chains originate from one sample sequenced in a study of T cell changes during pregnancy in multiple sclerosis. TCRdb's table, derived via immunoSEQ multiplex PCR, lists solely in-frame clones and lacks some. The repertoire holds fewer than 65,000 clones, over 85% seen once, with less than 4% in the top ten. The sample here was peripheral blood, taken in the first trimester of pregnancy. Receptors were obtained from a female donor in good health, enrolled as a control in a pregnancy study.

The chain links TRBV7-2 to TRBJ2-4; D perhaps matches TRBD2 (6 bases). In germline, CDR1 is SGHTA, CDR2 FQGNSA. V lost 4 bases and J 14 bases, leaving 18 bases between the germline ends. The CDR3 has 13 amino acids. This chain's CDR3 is CASSSTQRGGEYF. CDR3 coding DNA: TGTGCCAGCAGCTCTACCCAGCGAGGCGGGGAGTACTTC.

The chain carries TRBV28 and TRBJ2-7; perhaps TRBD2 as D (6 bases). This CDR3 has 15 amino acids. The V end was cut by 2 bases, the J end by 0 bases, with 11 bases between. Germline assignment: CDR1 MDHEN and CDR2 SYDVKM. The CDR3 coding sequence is TGTGCCAGCAGTTTAAATCGGCGGGACTCCTACGAGCAGTACTTC. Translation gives CASSLNRRDSYEQYF.

This CDR3 reads CASSQEGGGDEQYF. In DNA, the CDR3 is TGTGCCAGCAGCCAAGAAGGAGGGGGGGACGAGCAGTACTTC. The gene calls are TRBV14 and TRBJ2-7; a weak D match, TRBD2 (7 bases). V lost 0 bases, J lost 5 bases, and 11 bases lay in between. The germline V gene encodes CDR1 SGHDN and CDR2 FVKESK. The CDR3 spans 14 residues.

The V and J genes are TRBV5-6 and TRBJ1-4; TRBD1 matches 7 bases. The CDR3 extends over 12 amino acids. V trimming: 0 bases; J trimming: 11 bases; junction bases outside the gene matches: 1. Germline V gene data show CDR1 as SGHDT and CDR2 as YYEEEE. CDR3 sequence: CASSLDRGKLFF. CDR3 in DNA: TGTGCCAGCAGCTTGGACAGGGGTAAACTGTTTTTT.

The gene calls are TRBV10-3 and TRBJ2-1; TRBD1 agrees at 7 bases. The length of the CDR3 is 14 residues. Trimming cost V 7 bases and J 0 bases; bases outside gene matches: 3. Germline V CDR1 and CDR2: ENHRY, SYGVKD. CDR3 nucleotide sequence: TGTGCCATCAACCGGGACAGCTCCTACAATGAGCAGTTCTTC. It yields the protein CAINRDSSYNEQFF.

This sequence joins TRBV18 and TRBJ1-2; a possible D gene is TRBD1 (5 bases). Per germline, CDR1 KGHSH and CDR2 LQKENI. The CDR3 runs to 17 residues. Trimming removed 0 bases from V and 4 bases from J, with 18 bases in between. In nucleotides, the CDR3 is TGTGCCAGCTCACCACCGGATAGACGACAGCCTCTCTATGGCTACACCTTC. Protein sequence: CASSPPDRRQPLYGYTF.

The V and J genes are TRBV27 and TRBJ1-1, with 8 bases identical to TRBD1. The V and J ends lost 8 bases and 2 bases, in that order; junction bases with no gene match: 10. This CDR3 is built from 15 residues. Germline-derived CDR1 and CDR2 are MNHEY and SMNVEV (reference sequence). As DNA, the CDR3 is TGTGCCAGCCGGTACCTGGACAGGGTTAACACTGAAGCTTTCTTT. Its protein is CASRYLDRVNTEAFF.

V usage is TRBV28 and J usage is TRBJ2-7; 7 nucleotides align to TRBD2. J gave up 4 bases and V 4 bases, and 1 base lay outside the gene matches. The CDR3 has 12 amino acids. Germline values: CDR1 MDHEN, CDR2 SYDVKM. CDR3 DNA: TGTGCCAGCAGTTGGGGAGGGTACGAGCAGTACTTC. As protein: CASSWGGYEQYF.

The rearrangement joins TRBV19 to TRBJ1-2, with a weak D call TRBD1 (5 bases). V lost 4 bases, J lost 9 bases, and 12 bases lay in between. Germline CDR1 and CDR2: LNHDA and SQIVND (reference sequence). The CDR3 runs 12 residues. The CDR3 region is CASSTGGYRYTF. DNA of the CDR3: TGTGCCAGTAGTACGGGGGGTTATCGCTACACCTTC.

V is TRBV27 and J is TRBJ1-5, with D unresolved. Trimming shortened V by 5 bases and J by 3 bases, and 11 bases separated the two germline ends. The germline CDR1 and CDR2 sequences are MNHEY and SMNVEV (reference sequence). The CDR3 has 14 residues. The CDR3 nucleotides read TGTGCCAGCAGTAATCCGGGGTTCAATCAGCCCCAGCATTTT. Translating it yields CASSNPGFNQPQHF.

CDR3 residues: CASSYWTGTDTQYF. In nucleotides, the CDR3 is TGTGCCAGCAGTTACTGGACAGGCACAGATACGCAGTATTTT. The chain joins TRBV27 to TRBJ2-3; maybe TRBD1 (6 bases). The CDR3 covers 14 residues. The V gene lost 4 bases and the J gene lost 1 base, with 9 bases spanning the gap. From germline, CDR1 is MNHEY and CDR2 SMNVEV (reference sequence).

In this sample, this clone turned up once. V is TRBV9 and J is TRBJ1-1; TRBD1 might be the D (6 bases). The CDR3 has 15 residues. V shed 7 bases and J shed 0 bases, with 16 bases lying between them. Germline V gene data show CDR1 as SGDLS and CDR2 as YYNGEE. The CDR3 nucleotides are TGTGCCAGCGGGCCGTCAGGGGCCATGAACACTGAAGCTTTCTTT. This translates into CASGPSGAMNTEAFF.

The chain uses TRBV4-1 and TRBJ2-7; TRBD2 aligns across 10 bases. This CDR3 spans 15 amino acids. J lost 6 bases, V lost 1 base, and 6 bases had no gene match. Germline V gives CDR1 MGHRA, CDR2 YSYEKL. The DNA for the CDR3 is TGCGCCAGCAGCCAAGGTCTAGCGGGAGAATTCGAGCAGTACTTC. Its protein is CASSQGLAGEFEQYF.

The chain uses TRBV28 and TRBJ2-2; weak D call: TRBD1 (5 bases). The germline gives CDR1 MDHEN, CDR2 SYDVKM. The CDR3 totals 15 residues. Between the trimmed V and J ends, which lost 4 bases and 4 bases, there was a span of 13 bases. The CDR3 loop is CASSSPGPSTGELFF. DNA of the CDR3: TGTGCCAGCAGTTCGCCAGGGCCGAGCACCGGGGAGCTGTTTTTT.

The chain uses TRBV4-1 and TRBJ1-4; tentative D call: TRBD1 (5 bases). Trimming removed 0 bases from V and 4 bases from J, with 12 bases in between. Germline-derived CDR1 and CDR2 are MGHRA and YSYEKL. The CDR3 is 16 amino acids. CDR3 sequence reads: CASSQEETVGNEKLFF. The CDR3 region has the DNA TGCGCCAGCAGCCAAGAGGAGACAGTGGGTAATGAAAAACTGTTTTTT.